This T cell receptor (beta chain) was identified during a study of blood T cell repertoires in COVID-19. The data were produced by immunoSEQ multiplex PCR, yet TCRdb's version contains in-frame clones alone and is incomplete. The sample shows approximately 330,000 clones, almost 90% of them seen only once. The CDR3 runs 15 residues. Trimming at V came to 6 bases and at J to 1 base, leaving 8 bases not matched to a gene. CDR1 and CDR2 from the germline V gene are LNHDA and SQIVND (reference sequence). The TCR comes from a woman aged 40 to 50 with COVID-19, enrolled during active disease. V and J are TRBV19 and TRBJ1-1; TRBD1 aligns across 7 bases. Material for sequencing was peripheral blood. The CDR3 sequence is CASRRGGVRNTEAFF. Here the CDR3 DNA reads TGTGCCAGTAGGCGAGGGGGCGTCAGGAACACTGAAGCTTTCTTT.